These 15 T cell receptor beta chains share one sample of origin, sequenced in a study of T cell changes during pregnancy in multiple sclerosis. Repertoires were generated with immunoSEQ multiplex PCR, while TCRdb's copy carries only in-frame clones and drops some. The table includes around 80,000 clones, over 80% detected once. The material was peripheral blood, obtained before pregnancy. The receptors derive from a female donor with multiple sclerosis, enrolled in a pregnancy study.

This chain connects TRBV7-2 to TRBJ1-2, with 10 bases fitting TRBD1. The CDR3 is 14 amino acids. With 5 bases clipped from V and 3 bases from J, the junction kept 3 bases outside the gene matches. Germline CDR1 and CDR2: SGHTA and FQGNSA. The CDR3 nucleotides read TGTGCCAGCAGCCCAGACAGGGGGCACTATGGCTACACCTTC. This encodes CASSPDRGHYGYTF.

The CDR3: CASIPPLGGGSYNEQFF. In DNA form, the CDR3 reads TGTGCCAGCATCCCACCCTTAGGGGGAGGGTCCTACAATGAGCAGTTCTTC. The chain has TRBV7-2 and TRBJ2-1; possible D gene TRBD2, 7 bases. The V end was cut by 7 bases, the J end by 1 base, with 20 bases between. From germline, CDR1 is SGHTA and CDR2 FQGNSA. The CDR3 is made up of 17 amino acids.

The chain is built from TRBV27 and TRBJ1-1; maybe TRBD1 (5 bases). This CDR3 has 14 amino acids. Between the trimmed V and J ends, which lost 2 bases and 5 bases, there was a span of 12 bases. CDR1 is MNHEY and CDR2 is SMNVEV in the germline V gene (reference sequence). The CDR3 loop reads CASSLNQGGTEAFF. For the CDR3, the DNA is TGTGCCAGCAGTTTAAACCAGGGAGGGACTGAAGCTTTCTTT.

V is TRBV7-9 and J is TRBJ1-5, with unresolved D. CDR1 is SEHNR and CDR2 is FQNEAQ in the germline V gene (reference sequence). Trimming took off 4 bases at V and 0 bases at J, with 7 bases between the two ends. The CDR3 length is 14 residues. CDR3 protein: CASSSDYSNQPQHF. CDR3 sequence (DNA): TGTGCCAGCAGCTCCGACTATAGCAATCAGCCCCAGCATTTT.

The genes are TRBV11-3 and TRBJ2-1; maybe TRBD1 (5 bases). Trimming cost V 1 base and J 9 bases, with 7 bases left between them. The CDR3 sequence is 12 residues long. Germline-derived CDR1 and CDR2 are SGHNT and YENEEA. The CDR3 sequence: CASSLVRGEQFF. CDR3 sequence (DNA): TGTGCCAGCAGCTTAGTTAGGGGTGAGCAGTTCTTC.

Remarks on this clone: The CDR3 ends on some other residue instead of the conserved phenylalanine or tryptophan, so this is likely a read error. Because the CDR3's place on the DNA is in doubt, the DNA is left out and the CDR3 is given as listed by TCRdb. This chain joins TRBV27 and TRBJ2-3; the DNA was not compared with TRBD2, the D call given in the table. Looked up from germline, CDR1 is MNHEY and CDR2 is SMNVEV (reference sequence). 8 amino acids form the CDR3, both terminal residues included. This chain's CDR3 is CASSSDRV.

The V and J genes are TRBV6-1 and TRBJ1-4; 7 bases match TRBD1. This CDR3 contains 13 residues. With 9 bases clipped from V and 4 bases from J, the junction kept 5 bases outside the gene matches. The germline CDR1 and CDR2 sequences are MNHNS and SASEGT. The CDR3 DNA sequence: TGTGCCAGTAGGGGACAGCTTAATGAAAAACTGTTTTTT. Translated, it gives CASRGQLNEKLFF.

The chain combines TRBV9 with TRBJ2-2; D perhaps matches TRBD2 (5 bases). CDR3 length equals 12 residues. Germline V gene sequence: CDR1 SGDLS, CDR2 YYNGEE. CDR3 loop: CAPPGFTGELFF. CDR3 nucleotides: TGTGCACCACCGGGGTTCACCGGGGAGCTGTTTTTT.

CDR3 protein: CASSSRGASTDTQYF. CDR3 DNA sequence: TGTGCCAGCAGTTCCCGCGGGGCTAGCACAGATACGCAGTATTTT. This sequence joins TRBV27 and TRBJ2-3; D may be TRBD2 (6 bases). The ends were cut back, 4 bases at V and 0 bases at J, with 11 bases in the middle. The CDR3 runs to 15 residues. The V gene's germline CDR1 is MNHEY and CDR2 SMNVEV (reference sequence).

CDR3 bases: TGCAGCGTTACAGGGGGTTTAGGGCAAGAGACCCAGTACTTC. As protein: CSVTGGLGQETQYF. This chain joins TRBV29-1 and TRBJ2-5; TRBD1 agrees at 8 bases. CDR3 length equals 14 residues. CDR1 SQVTM and CDR2 ANQGSEA come from the germline V gene. Unmatched junction bases numbered 7, after V lost 5 bases and J lost 2 bases.

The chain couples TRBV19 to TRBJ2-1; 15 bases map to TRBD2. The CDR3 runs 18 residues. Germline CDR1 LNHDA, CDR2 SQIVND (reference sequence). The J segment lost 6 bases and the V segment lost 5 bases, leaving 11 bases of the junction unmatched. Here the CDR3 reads CASSPPNWTSGRGNEQFF. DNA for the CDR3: TGTGCCAGTAGTCCTCCTAACTGGACTAGCGGGAGGGGCAATGAGCAGTTCTTC.

CDR3 in amino acids: CASSQQQGSRGYTF. CDR3 nucleotides: TGTGCCAGCAGCCAACAGCAGGGCTCTAGGGGCTACACCTTC. The chain uses TRBV4-2 and TRBJ1-2, with a tentative D call TRBD1 (5 bases). Germline V gene lookup returns CDR1 LGHNA and CDR2 YNFKEQ. This CDR3 comprises 14 residues. Trimming pared 2 bases from V and 8 bases from J, leaving 15 bases between.

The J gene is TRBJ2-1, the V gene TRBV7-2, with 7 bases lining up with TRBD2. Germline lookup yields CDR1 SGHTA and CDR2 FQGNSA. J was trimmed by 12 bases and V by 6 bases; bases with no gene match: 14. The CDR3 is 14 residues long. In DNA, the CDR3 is TGTGCCAGCAGATTTACGACCGCGGGAGTGGGGCAGTTCTTC. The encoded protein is CASRFTTAGVGQFF.

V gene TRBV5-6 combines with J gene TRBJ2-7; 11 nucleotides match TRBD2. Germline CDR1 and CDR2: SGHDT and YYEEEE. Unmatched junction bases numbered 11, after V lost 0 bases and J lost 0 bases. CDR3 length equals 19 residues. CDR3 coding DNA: TGTGCCAGCAGCTTGGTACAGGTCTCTAGCGGGAGGAACTCCTACGAGCAGTACTTC. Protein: CASSLVQVSSGRNSYEQYF.

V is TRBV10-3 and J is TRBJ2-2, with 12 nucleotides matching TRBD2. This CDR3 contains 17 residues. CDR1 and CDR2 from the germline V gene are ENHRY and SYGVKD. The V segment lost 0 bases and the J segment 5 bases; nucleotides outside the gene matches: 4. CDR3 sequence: CAISESGLAGGTGELFF. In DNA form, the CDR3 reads TGTGCCATCAGTGAGTCGGGCCTAGCGGGAGGGACCGGGGAGCTGTTTTTT.